The rows below give T cell receptor beta chains drawn from one sample of a study of patients and donors after allogeneic stem cell transplantation. TCRdb ran MiXCR on the RT-PCR reads and lists one entry per CDR3 protein. The sample records 920,000 or so distinct CDR3 sequences, more than 15% being singletons. Specimen: blood, either unsorted or a sorted T cell fraction (not recorded which). These receptors were collected from a human donor who was either an allogeneic HSCT recipient or a stem cell or donor lymphocyte infusion donor (not recorded which). It is not recorded whose cells these are; they may come from a transplant donor. CDR3s include the opening cysteine and the closing phenylalanine or tryptophan. The order of the fields is V gene, CDR3 length, clone size, J gene, D gene, CDR3 protein, CDR3 DNA. A D gene is named only where the DNA matches it firmly. The size of a clone is reported for some rows only, either as once, few or many, or as a class for expanded clones.

V: TRBV4-3
length: 20
size: NA
J: TRBJ1-3
D: NA
CDR3: CASSQDLGSGKGSSGNTIYF
DNA: TGCGCCAGCAGCCAAGATCTCGGTTCAGGAAAAGGGAGCTCTGGAAACACCATATATTTT

V: TRBV5-1
length: 13
size: many
J: TRBJ2-1
D: NA
CDR3: CASSPRSYNEQFF
DNA: TGCGCCAGCAGCCCGCGCTCCTACAATGAGCAGTTCTTC

V: TRBV10-3
length: 14
size: NA
J: TRBJ2-1
D: NA
CDR3: CAIRPPGSYNEQFF
DNA: TGTGCCATCAGGCCACCGGGAAGTTACAATGAGCAGTTCTTC

V: TRBV6-1
length: 15
size: NA
J: TRBJ2-7
D: NA
CDR3: CASRSFGGLTYEQYF
DNA: TGTGCCAGCAGGTCGTTTGGGGGGCTGACCTACGAGCAGTACTTC

V: TRBV9
length: 14
size: few
J: TRBJ1-2
D: NA
CDR3: CASTPGGGGDGYTF
DNA: TGTGCCAGCACCCCAGGAGGAGGGGGTGATGGCTACACCTTC

V: TRBV11-1
length: 19
size: NA
J: TRBJ2-2
D: TRBD2
CDR3: CASSHVSVAGGSGTGELFF
DNA: TGTGCCAGCAGCCACGTGTCGGTAGCGGGGGGTTCTGGCACCGGGGAGCTGTTTTTT

V: TRBV15
length: 19
size: NA
J: TRBJ2-4
D: NA
CDR3: CATSRDRRQADLAKNIQYF
DNA: TGTGCCACCAGCAGAGATCGGAGACAGGCCGATCTAGCCAAAAACATTCAGTACTTC

V: TRBV9
length: 14
size: NA
J: TRBJ2-7
D: NA
CDR3: CASSVSDSSYEQYF
DNA: TGTGCCAGCAGCGTATCGGACAGCTCCTACGAGCAGTACTTC

V: TRBV20-1
length: 13
size: few
J: TRBJ2-7
D: TRBD2
CDR3: CSARQLAGYEQYF
DNA: TGCAGTGCTAGACAACTAGCGGGGTACGAGCAGTACTTC

V: TRBV6-2/TRBV6-3
length: 13
size: NA
J: TRBJ2-5
D: NA
CDR3: CASSYPKVETQYF
DNA: TGTGCCAGCAGTTACCCGAAGGTGGAGACCCAGTACTTC

V: TRBV6-1
length: 14
size: few
J: TRBJ2-1
D: TRBD2
CDR3: CASRTSGLNNEQFF
DNA: TGTGCCAGCAGGACTAGCGGGCTGAACAATGAGCAGTTCTTC

V: TRBV20-1
length: 11
size: many
J: TRBJ2-1
D: NA
CDR3: CSARLDNEQFF
DNA: TGCAGTGCTAGACTTGACAATGAGCAGTTCTTC

V: TRBV4-3
length: 17
size: NA
J: TRBJ1-6
D: NA
CDR3: CASSQDGPTAVGSPLHF
DNA: TGCGCCAGCAGCCAAGATGGGCCAACGGCGGTCGGTTCACCCCTCCACTTT

V: TRBV5-1
length: 15
size: few
J: TRBJ2-1
D: TRBD1
CDR3: CASSLVQGASNEQFF
DNA: TGCGCCAGCAGCTTGGTTCAGGGGGCCTCCAATGAGCAGTTCTTC

V: TRBV12-3/TRBV12-4
length: 14
size: many
J: TRBJ1-1
D: NA
CDR3: CASRKRTANTEAFF
DNA: TGTGCCAGCAGAAAAAGGACAGCAAACACTGAAGCTTTCTTT

V: TRBV12-3/TRBV12-4
length: 15
size: NA
J: TRBJ2-1
D: TRBD2
CDR3: CASRHGTSGYNEQFF
DNA: TGTGCCAGCAGACATGGGACTAGCGGGTACAATGAGCAGTTCTTC

V: TRBV6-5
length: 16
size: many
J: TRBJ2-7
D: TRBD1
CDR3: CASSYYWDRDSYEQYF
DNA: TGTGCCAGCAGTTACTATTGGGACAGGGACTCCTACGAGCAGTACTTC